The 8 T cell receptor beta chains given below trace back to one sample, sequenced in a study of blood T cell repertoires in COVID-19. Assay used: immunoSEQ multiplex PCR; TCRdb lists only in-frame clones, some missing. Among approximately 260,000 clones listed, around 90% were seen once. Sequencing was performed on peripheral blood. The receptors stem from a middle-aged man with acute or convalescent COVID-19.

This rearrangement joins TRBV7-9 to TRBJ1-5; D not certain. Trimming took 3 bases from V and 6 from J, leaving 6 bases between them. Germline V gene sequence: CDR1 SEHNR, CDR2 FQNEAQ (reference sequence). This CDR3 contains 12 residues. The CDR3 nucleotides read TGTGCCAGCAGCTTTAACAGTCAGCCCCAGCATTTT. Amino acids: CASSFNSQPQHF.

The V and J genes are TRBV6-5 and TRBJ2-2, with TRBD1 identical over 7 bases. This CDR3 region has 14 residues. Germline V gene data show CDR1 as MNHEY and CDR2 as SVGAGI. V lost 6 bases, J lost 3 bases, and 4 bases stayed unmatched. The CDR3 spells CASSRDRHTGELFF. For the CDR3, the DNA is TGTGCCAGCAGCCGGGACAGACACACCGGGGAGCTGTTTTTT.

Comment on this clone: The same CDR3 also results from other DNA sequences found in this sample. CDR3 sequence: CASSLGHSYNEQFF. The CDR3 nucleotides read TGTGCCAGCAGCTTAGGCCACTCCTACAATGAGCAGTTCTTC. The chain employs TRBV7-3 and TRBJ2-1; D call uncertain. The CDR3 contains 14 residues. The germline V gene has CDR1 SGHTA and CDR2 FQGTGA. Trimming shortened V by 2 bases and J by 0 bases, and 5 bases separated the two germline ends. Using reference TRBV7-3 and TRBJ2-1 for the parts outside the CDR3, the full variable domain is GAGVSQTPSNKVTEKGKYVELRCDPISGHTALYWYRQSLGQGPEFLIYFQGTGAADDSGLPNDRFFAVRPEGSVSTLKIQRTERGDSAVYLCASSLGHSYNEQFFGPGTRLTVL.

The chain has TRBV11-3 and TRBJ2-1; 16 nucleotides align to TRBD2. The V segment lost 5 bases and the J segment 7 bases; nucleotides outside the gene matches: 11. This CDR3 comprises 18 residues. Germline V gene data show CDR1 as SGHNT and CDR2 as YENEEA. This CDR3 reads CASSPGTSGGAGLNEQFF. CDR3 coding DNA: TGTGCCAGCAGCCCGGGGACTAGCGGGGGGGCTGGGTTGAATGAGCAGTTCTTC.

The gene calls are TRBV7-9 and TRBJ1-4; 8 nucleotides match TRBD1. Trimming cost V 2 bases and J 4 bases; bases outside gene matches: 3. The CDR3 is 15 amino acids. Germline-derived CDR1 and CDR2 are SEHNR and FQNEAQ (reference sequence). CDR3 sequence (DNA): TGTGCCAGCAGCTTAAACAGGGGGGTTAATGAAAAACTGTTTTTT. Translating it yields CASSLNRGVNEKLFF.

This sequence joins TRBV6-5 and TRBJ1-2, with D unclear. V lost 7 bases and J 8 bases, leaving 20 bases between the germline ends. The germline CDR1 and CDR2 sequences are MNHEY and SVGAGI. The CDR3 totals 14 residues. The DNA of the CDR3 is TGTGCCAGCATAAACCTGGGCCTTAATTGGGGCTACACCTTC. Translation gives CASINLGLNWGYTF.

V gene TRBV18 combines with J gene TRBJ1-5; tentative D call: TRBD1 (5 bases). The V gene's germline CDR1 is KGHSH and CDR2 LQKENI. The V gene lost 0 bases and the J gene lost 5 bases, with 17 bases spanning the gap. The CDR3 length is 17 residues. CDR3 amino acids: CASSPPRQGVRDQPQHF. In DNA, the CDR3 is TGTGCCAGCTCACCACCTAGGCAGGGTGTTAGAGATCAGCCCCAGCATTTT.

The rearrangement uses TRBV7-3 and TRBJ2-1, with 8 nucleotides matching TRBD2. The CDR3 has 13 amino acids. CDR1 is SGHTA, CDR2 FQGTGA, per germline. V shed 5 bases and J 7 bases; nucleotides not matched to a gene: 4. The chain's CDR3 is CASSRSGGNEQFF. CDR3 sequence (DNA): TGTGCCAGCAGCCGTTCGGGGGGGAATGAGCAGTTCTTC. The variable domain in full, with the rest retrieved from reference TRBV7-3 and TRBJ2-1, is GAGVSQTPSNKVTEKGKYVELRCDPISGHTALYWYRQSLGQGPEFLIYFQGTGAADDSGLPNDRFFAVRPEGSVSTLKIQRTERGDSAVYLCASSRSGGNEQFFGPGTRLTVL.